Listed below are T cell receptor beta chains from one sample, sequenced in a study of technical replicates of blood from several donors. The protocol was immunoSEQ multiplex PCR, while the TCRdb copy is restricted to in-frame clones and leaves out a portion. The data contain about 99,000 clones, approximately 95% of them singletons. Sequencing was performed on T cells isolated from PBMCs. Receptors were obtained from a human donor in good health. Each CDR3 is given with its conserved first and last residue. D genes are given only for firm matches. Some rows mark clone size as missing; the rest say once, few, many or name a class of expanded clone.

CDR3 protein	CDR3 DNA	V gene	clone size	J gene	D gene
CASRRERAYNEQFF	TGTGCCAGCAGGCGGGAGAGGGCCTACAATGAGCAGTTCTTC	TRBV28	NA	TRBJ2-1	TRBD2
CAITTSSYEQYF	TGTGCCATCACCACGAGCTCCTACGAGCAGTACTTC	TRBV28	NA	TRBJ2-7	NA
CASSKGQGARETQYF	TGCGCCAGCAGCAAGGGACAGGGGGCCCGAGAGACCCAGTACTTC	TRBV5-1	NA	TRBJ2-5	TRBD1
CASKPPGQRGEQYF	TGTGCCAGCAAGCCACCGGGACAGAGGGGCGAGCAGTACTTC	TRBV28	NA	TRBJ2-7	TRBD1
CASTRGVDGYTF	TGTGCCAGCACCAGGGGGGTGGATGGCTACACCTTC	TRBV6-5	NA	TRBJ1-2	TRBD1
CASSSLDSYEQYF	TGTGCCAGCAGCTCCCTAGACAGCTACGAGCAGTACTTC	TRBV7-9	NA	TRBJ2-7	NA
CASSLWQGAISGANVLTF	TGCGCCAGCAGCTTGTGGCAGGGGGCGATCTCTGGGGCCAACGTCCTGACTTTC	TRBV5-1	NA	TRBJ2-6	TRBD1
CASSQLDTDTQYF	TGTGCCAGTAGTCAACTAGACACAGATACGCAGTATTTT	TRBV19	NA	TRBJ2-3	NA
CASSTGGWTGELFF	TGTGCCAGCAGCACAGGGGGATGGACCGGGGAGCTGTTTTTT	TRBV6-4	once	TRBJ2-2	TRBD1
CASSENTASNYGYTF	TGTGCCAGCAGTGAAAACACAGCCTCCAACTATGGCTACACCTTC	TRBV2	NA	TRBJ1-2	NA
CATSRDRLASNYGYTF	TGTGCCACCAGCAGAGATCGCTTGGCCTCTAACTATGGCTACACCTTC	TRBV15	NA	TRBJ1-2	NA
CASSVEGQGSETQYF	TGTGCCAGCAGCGTAGAGGGACAGGGTAGCGAGACCCAGTACTTC	TRBV9	NA	TRBJ2-5	TRBD1
CASSAKGDTQYF	TGTGCCAGCAGCGCCAAGGGGGATACGCAGTATTTT	TRBV9	NA	TRBJ2-3	NA
CASRGYRGGEKETQYF	TGTGCCAGCAGAGGATACAGGGGCGGAGAAAAAGAGACCCAGTACTTC	TRBV2	NA	TRBJ2-5	TRBD1
CASSGTSGTDTQYF	TGTGCCAGCAGCGGGACTAGCGGGACAGATACGCAGTATTTT	TRBV11-2	NA	TRBJ2-3	TRBD2
CAWRPPGTDRAPLHF	TGTGCCTGGAGGCCTCCCGGGACAGATAGGGCACCCCTCCACTTT	TRBV30	NA	TRBJ1-6	TRBD1
CASSPSLLHWEQFF	TGTGCCAGCAGTCCTAGCCTCCTACACTGGGAGCAGTTCTTC	TRBV27	NA	TRBJ2-1	NA
CASSLRGETQYF	TGTGCCAGCAGCTTAAGGGGAGAGACCCAGTACTTC	TRBV7-6	NA	TRBJ2-5	NA
CASSQWTANTGELFF	TGTGCCAGCAGCCAATGGACAGCGAACACCGGGGAGCTGTTTTTT	TRBV2	NA	TRBJ2-2	NA
CASSFLYRGDEKLFF	TGTGCCAGCAGTTTTCTGTACAGGGGGGATGAAAAACTGTTTTTT	TRBV28	NA	TRBJ1-4	TRBD1
CASSLFIGGATDTQYF	TGTGCCAGCAGTTTATTTATCGGGGGGGCAACAGATACGCAGTATTTT	TRBV28	NA	TRBJ2-3	TRBD2
CASSLEAQGTEAFF	TGCGCCAGCAGCTTGGAGGCCCAGGGCACTGAAGCTTTCTTT	TRBV5-1	NA	TRBJ1-1	NA